This T cell receptor (beta chain) was identified in a study of T cells in Graves' hyperthyroidism and ophthalmopathy. About the study: Prior to any treatment, at the point of initial diagnosis, peripheral blood was collected.

Investigators excluded patients with uncontrolled infection, other autoimmune disease, pregnancy or lactation. The V and J ends lost 6 bases and 9 bases respectively, with 12 bases between them. CDR3 length: 12 residues. This clonotype has ten or more counts. Its antigen is unknown. Researchers took RNA transcripts and amplified the TCR beta CDR3 regions from them. A set of HTBI primers served as the primers for a first-round RT-PCR of the TCR CDR3. Using its own MiXCR run on the multiplex PCR reads, TCRdb lists one record per CDR3 protein. Of fewer than 650,000 distinct CDR3 sequences in the sample, around 15% were seen once. General study points: Clonotypes that were expanded in thyroid above 0.001 mostly appeared in blood too. In simple terms, a model built on 13 V-J features told ophthalmopathy apart from stable hyperthyroidism.

Input material: blood. This clonotype originated in a middle-aged woman with Graves' hyperthyroidism. The rearrangement links TRBV12-3 or TRBV12-4 to TRBJ2-1; D remains unclear. CDR3 sequence (DNA): TGTGCCAGCAGCTCGACCTCCAGTGAGCAGTTCTTC. Its protein is CASSSTSSEQFF.